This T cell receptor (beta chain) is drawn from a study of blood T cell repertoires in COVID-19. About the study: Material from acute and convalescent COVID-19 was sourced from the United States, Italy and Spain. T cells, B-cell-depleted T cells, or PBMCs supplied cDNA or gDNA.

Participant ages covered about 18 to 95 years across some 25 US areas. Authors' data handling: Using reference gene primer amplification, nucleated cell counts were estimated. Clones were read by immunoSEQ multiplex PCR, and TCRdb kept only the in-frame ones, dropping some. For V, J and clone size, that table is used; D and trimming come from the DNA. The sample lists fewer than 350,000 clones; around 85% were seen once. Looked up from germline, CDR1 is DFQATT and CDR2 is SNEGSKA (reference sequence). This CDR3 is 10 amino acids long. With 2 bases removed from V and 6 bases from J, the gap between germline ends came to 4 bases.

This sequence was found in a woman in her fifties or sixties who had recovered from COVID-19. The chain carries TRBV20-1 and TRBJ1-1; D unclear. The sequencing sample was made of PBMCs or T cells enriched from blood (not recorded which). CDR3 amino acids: CSARYSEAFF. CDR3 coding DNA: TGCAGTGCTAGATACTCTGAAGCTTTCTTT.